The source of this T cell receptor (beta chain) is a study of cytomegalovirus exposure and HLA in healthy donors (dated by TCRdb to about 2017). Background for the entire study: According to a later analysis, the 120 validation repertoires were produced on the same platform as the 600 to 850 repertoires of the first cohort. The aim of the study was to test whether cataloging public T cell receptors could identify signatures of past pathogen exposure. A separate validation cohort of 100 to 150 different subjects was used in addition to the 666-subject first cohort. The study combined high-throughput TCR immunosequencing, statistical association of individual TCRs with disease status, and machine learning to predict cytomegalovirus infection status.

A remark on this clone: The specificity of this receptor is unknown. Within one base of it there is no much larger clone, and no base qualities were kept.

Libraries came from the immunoSEQ multiplex PCR assay. Concerning the study's data processing: To diagnose cytomegalovirus status from the catalog of TCR beta chain sequences, a statistical classification framework was built. The table comes from immuneACCESS by way of TCRdb, which keeps in-frame sequences with V and J called. Part of the clones is missing from these tables; in studies checked, under half for an unresolved V gene and the rest for unknown reasons. D and trimming were read from the DNA, whereas the V and J calls and clone size are those reported in that table. Counted in this sample were about 150,000 clones; 87% of them appeared once. In total, the top ten clones hold 4.5% of the sample. Separate from the approximately 690-subject first cohort, the validation cohort of some 130 subjects was the group to which the donors belonged. General study outcomes and caveats: A later analysis lacked HLA typing for the validation cohort, so it scored co-occurrence in that cohort across all 110 or so repertoires. The classifier was reported to diagnose cytomegalovirus status with high specificity and sensitivity in both the original cohort and the validation cohort. The study listed 164 TCR beta chains as associated with cytomegalovirus. Across donors, most TCR sequences were observed very rarely, whereas some public TCRs were present in many individuals. A few of the identified cytomegalovirus-associated TCR beta chains were confirmed in vitro to be specific for cytomegalovirus antigens. In a later analysis, TCRs clustered in the first cohort were found to also tend to co-occur in the 110 or so validation repertoires, with 94% of cluster scores above 0. The authors suggested that the approach could potentially be extended to other disease states and immunological phenotypes.

This TCR was recovered from a man between 18 and 29 years old in good health and CMV-seropositive. Specimen: PBMCs.

The CDR3 amino acid sequence is: CASSPDRDYEQYF. At the DNA level, the sequence is TGTGCCAGTAGTCCGGACAGAGATTACGAGCAGTACTTC. The V gene is TRBV19 and the J gene is TRBJ2-7; TRBD1 is a possible D gene, resting on 6 matching bases. V is pared back by 5 bases and J by 4 bases, with 12 bases lying between the germline termini. The CDR3 measures 13 amino acids from cysteine to phenylalanine. The sequence is cut down to CDR3 DNA, 39 bases in frame from base 1. CDR1 LNHDA and CDR2 SQIVND were looked up in the germline V gene (reference sequence).